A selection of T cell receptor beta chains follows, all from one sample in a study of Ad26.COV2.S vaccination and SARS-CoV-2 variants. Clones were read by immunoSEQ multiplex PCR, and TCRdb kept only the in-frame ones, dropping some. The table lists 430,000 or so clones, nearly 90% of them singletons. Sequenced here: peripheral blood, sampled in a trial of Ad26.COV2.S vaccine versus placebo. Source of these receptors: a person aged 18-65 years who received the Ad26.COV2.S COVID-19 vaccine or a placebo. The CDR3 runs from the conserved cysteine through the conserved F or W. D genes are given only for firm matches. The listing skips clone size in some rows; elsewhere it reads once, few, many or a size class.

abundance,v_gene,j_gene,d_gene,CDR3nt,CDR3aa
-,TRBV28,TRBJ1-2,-,TGTGCCAGCAGTTACCGGGACATTCGCGGCTACACCTTC,CASSYRDIRGYTF
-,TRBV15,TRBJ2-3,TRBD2,TGTGCCACCAGCAGCCGCGGGGGAACACTCACAGATACGCAGTATTTT,CATSSRGGTLTDTQYF
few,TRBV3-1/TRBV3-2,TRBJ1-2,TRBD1,TGTGCCAGCAGCCAACCGGGACAGGACTATGGCTACACCTTC,CASSQPGQDYGYTF
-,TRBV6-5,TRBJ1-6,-,TGTGCCAGCAAGAGTGGCCCCCCTAATTCACCCCTCCACTTT,CASKSGPPNSPLHF
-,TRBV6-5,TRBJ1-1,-,TGTGCCAGCAGTAAACGTCTAATGAGGGGCCGGGAAGCTTTCTTT,CASSKRLMRGREAFF
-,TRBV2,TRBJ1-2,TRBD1,TGTGCCAGCATTCTGGAGGGGGCTGATGGCTACACCTTC,CASILEGADGYTF
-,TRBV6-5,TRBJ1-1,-,TGTGCCAGCAGTTACGACCGCATGAACACTGAAGCTTTCTTT,CASSYDRMNTEAFF
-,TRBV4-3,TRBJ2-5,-,TGCGCCAGCAGCCAAAGCTCCAGCGGCCAAGAGACCCAGTACTTC,CASSQSSSGQETQYF
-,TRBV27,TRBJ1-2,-,TGTGCCAGCAGTCCGGGACGGAGTCTAGGCTACACCTTC,CASSPGRSLGYTF
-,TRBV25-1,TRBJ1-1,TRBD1,TGTGCCAGCAGTCCGTTGGCAGGGGGCGCAAAGTCTTTCTTT,CASSPLAGGAKSFF
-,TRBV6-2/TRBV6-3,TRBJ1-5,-,TGTGCCAGCAGTTACGGGGACGTTACTCAGCCCCAGCATTTT,CASSYGDVTQPQHF
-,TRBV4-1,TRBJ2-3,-,TGCGCCAGCAGCCTCCGGTACAGGGGGGGGCCCTTAGATACGCAGTATTTT,CASSLRYRGGPLDTQYF
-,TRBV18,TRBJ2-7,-,TGTGCCAGCTCACCGGGACAACCGAGAGCCACTTACGAGCAGTACTTC,CASSPGQPRATYEQYF
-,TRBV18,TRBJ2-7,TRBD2,TGTGCCAGCTCACCGCCGACTAGCGGGGACTACGAGCAGTACTTC,CASSPPTSGDYEQYF
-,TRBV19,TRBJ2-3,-,TGTGCCAGTAGTATAGGACTGAGCACAGATACGCAGTATTTT,CASSIGLSTDTQYF
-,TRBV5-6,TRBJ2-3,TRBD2,TGTGCCAGCAGCTTTTGGAGCGCGGGAGAGTGGAATACGCAGTATTTT,CASSFWSAGEWNTQYF
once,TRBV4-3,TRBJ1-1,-,TGCGCCAGCAGCCAAGATCGAGGAGGGTACACTGAAGCTTTCTTT,CASSQDRGGYTEAFF
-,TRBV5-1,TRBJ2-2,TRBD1,TGCGCCAGCAGCCCCGGGACAGGGGTAGTGGCCGGGGAGCTGTTTTTT,CASSPGTGVVAGELFF
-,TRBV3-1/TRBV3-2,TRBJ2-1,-,TGTGCCAGCAGCCCTTTCGTCGCCTCCATCGCCCACAAGTTCTTC,CASSPFVASIAHKFF
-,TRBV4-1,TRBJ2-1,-,TGCGCCAGCAGCCAAGATACGAGGAGAACGAACAATGAGCAGTTCTTC,CASSQDTRRTNNEQFF
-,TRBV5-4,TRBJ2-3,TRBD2,TGTGCCGGGGGGGAACGGTCTAGCACAGATACGCAGTATTTT,CAGGERSSTDTQYF
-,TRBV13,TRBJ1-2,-,TGTGCCAGCAGTTCCAGGGACTATGGCTACACCTTC,CASSSRDYGYTF
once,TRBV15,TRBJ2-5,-,TGTGCCACCAGCAGAGATCTGCCAGGGATGGGAGAGACCCAGTACTTC,CATSRDLPGMGETQYF
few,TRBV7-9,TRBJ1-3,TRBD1,TGTGCCAGCAGCATTTGGGACAGAGGAAACACCATATATTTT,CASSIWDRGNTIYF
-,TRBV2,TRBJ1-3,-,TGTGCCAGCAGGTTGGAGGGTGGAAACACCATATATTTT,CASRLEGGNTIYF
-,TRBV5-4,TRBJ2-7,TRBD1,TGTGCCAGCAGCTTCTCGACAGGGGGCGGAGAGCAGTACTTC,CASSFSTGGGEQYF
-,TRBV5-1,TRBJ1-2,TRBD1,TGCGCCAGCAGCCTACAGACAGGGCACGGCTACACCTTC,CASSLQTGHGYTF
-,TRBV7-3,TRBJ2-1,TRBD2,TGTGCCAGCAGCTTACGGTCAAGCGGGAGCTACAATGAGCAGTTCTTC,CASSLRSSGSYNEQFF
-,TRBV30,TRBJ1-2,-,TGTGCTGTCAGGGACCACGCGCGGGATGGCTACACCTTC,CAVRDHARDGYTF
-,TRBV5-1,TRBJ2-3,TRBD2,TGCGCCAGCACCCGAGGGACTAGCGGGCACACAGATACGCAGTATTTT,CASTRGTSGHTDTQYF
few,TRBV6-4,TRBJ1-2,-,TGTGCCAGCAGTGCGGGAAACTATGGCTACACCTTC,CASSAGNYGYTF
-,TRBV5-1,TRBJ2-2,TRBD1,TGCGCCAGCAGCTTGGGAGGGGGCCGAGCCGGGGAGCTGTTTTTT,CASSLGGGRAGELFF
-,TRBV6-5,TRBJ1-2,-,TGTGCCTCTCAGCGGACACCCAACTATGGCTACACCTTC,CASQRTPNYGYTF
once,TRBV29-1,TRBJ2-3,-,TGCAGCGTTGGGCGTAGGAGACGAAGCACTAGCACAGATACGCAGTATTTT,CSVGRRRRSTSTDTQYF
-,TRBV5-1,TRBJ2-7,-,TGCGCCAGCAGAACACTCGGGGAACCCCCCTACGAGCAGTACTTC,CASRTLGEPPYEQYF
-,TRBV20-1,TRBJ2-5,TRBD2,TGCAGTGCTAGTGTTGCCGGGGGACTAGCGGGGGAAGAGACCCAGTACTTC,CSASVAGGLAGEETQYF
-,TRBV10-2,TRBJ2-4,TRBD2,TGCGCCAGCAGGGGGACTAGCGGGAGAATGGCGGCCAAAAACATTCAGTACTTC,CASRGTSGRMAAKNIQYF
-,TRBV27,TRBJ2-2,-,TGTGCCAGCAGTTTCCGAGACAGGGAGGCCACCGGGGAGCTGTTTTTT,CASSFRDREATGELFF
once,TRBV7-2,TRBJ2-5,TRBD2,TGTGCCAGCAGCCTTACTAGCGGAGATAGAGAGACCCAGTACTTC,CASSLTSGDRETQYF
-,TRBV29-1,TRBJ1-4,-,TGCAGCGTTAGTCAAGGTTGGGGTAAACTGTTTTTT,CSVSQGWGKLFF
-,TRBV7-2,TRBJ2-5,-,TGTGCCAGCAGCTTACGGCGAAGAGAGACCCAGTACTTC,CASSLRRRETQYF
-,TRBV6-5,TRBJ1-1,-,TGTGCCAGCAGTTACTCAGGAGGGGCTGAAGCTTTCTTT,CASSYSGGAEAFF